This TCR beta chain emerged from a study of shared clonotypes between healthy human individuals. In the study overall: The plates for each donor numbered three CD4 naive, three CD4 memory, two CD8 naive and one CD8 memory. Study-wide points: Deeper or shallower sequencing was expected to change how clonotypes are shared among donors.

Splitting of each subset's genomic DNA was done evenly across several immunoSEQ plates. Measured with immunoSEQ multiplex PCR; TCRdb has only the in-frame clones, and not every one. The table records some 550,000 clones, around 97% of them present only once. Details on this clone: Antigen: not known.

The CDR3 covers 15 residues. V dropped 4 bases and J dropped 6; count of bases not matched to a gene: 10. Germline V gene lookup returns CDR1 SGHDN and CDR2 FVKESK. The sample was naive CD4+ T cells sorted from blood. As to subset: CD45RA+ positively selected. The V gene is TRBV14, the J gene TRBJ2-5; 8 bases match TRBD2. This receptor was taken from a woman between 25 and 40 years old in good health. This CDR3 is CASSRFSGSGQTQYF. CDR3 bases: TGTGCCAGCAGCCGGTTCAGCGGGAGCGGGCAGACCCAGTACTTC. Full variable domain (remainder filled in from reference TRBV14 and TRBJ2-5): EAGVTQFPSHSVIEKGQTVTLRCDPISGHDNLYWYRRVMGKEIKFLLHFVKESKQDESGMPNNRFLAERTGGTYSTLKVQPAELEDSGVYFCASSRFSGSGQTQYFGPGTRLLVL.